These 2 T cell receptor beta chains were sequenced from one sample in a study of T cells in Graves' hyperthyroidism and ophthalmopathy. Researchers amplified the TCR beta CDR3 regions from RNA transcripts. RT-PCR in the first round (using the HTBI primer set) targeted the TCR CDR3. A single record per CDR3 protein comes from TCRdb applying MiXCR to the multiplex PCR reads. The repertoire consists of 550,000 to 850,000 distinct CDR3 sequences, with around a sixth occurring once and the leading ten covering about a sixth. What was sequenced was blood. These receptors all come from a woman aged 45-65 years with Graves' hyperthyroidism that later progressed to Graves' ophthalmopathy.

The CDR3 region is CASSQMRSDTQYF. In DNA form, the CDR3 reads TGTGCCAGCAGCCAAATGCGCAGCGATACGCAGTATTTT. The V and J genes are TRBV3-1 and TRBJ2-3; no reliable D call. The germline V and J ends were trimmed by 2 bases and 6 bases, with 9 bases remaining between them. This CDR3 spans 13 amino acids. Per germline, CDR1 LGHDT and CDR2 YNNKEL (reference sequence).

The table lists this clonotype with many counts. J is TRBJ2-3 and V is TRBV2; D possibly corresponds to TRBD2 (6 bases). V was trimmed by 6 bases and J by 0 bases, leaving 13 bases between them. CDR1 is SNHLY and CDR2 is FYNNEI in the germline V gene. CDR3 length: 15 amino acids. This chain's CDR3 is CASRPGVPSTDTQYF. In DNA form, the CDR3 reads TGTGCCAGCAGGCCGGGAGTCCCTAGCACAGATACGCAGTATTTT. Full variable domain (missing parts from reference TRBV2 and TRBJ2-3): EPEVTQTPSHQVTQMGQEVILRCVPISNHLYFYWYRQILGQKVEFLVSFYNNEISEKSEIFDDQFSVERPDGSNFTLKIRSTKLEDSAMYFCASRPGVPSTDTQYFGPGTRLTVL.